This T cell receptor beta chain was sequenced for a study of vaccination effects on CD4 cells after COVID-19 (dated by TCRdb to the early 2020s). Turning to the overall study: Two doses of either the BNT162b2 or the mRNA-1273 mRNA SARS-CoV-2 vaccine were administered to participants. The Oncomine TCR Beta short-read assay on an Illumina iSeq 100 was used to sequence cultures from other donors in the study. In a couple of convalescent patients, pre-vaccine samples were collected 16 days and one week ahead of the first dose, 142 and 148 days after COVID-19 diagnosis. SARS-CoV-2 spike-specific CD4+ TCR repertoires were compared before and after mRNA vaccination in COVID-19 convalescent patients and in infection-naive vaccine recipients. Altogether, some ten COVID-19 convalescent patients and several SARS-CoV-2-naive healthy vaccine recipients made up the full study. Study-level results and caveats: In convalescent patients, the post-vaccine spike-reactive repertoire was composed mainly of new vaccine-induced clones that were largely distinct from infection-induced clones. Limitations of the study were the small number of convalescent patients and the absence of early post-infection timepoints. At late post-vaccination timepoints, both infection-induced and vaccine-induced clones showed marked clonal contraction, consistent with waning T cell responses.

To identify antigen-specific CD4+ T cell clonotypes by their expansion, the ViraFEST assay first stimulated PBMC with viral peptide pools and then applied TCR sequencing. After roughly 11 days of culture, CD4+ T cells were isolated with the EasySep CD4+ T cell isolation kit. PCR-confirmed SARS-CoV-2 infection had occurred in convalescent patients between March and December 2020, before the Alpha, Beta and Delta variants emerged in the United States. Some 2 million PBMC per well were cultured in IMDM with around 5% human AB serum, about 9.4 IU/ml IL-2 and gentamicin, plus 10 ug/ml peptides. An HIV-1 Nef peptide pool served as the negative control culture condition. Half of the culture medium was replaced with fresh IL-2-containing medium on days 3 and 7. Unless noted otherwise, every peptide stimulation condition was cultured in triplicate wells. Using Ficoll-Paque Plus gradient centrifugation, PBMC were separated from whole blood and then either used fresh or cryopreserved at -140C. The QIAamp micro DNA kit was used to extract genomic DNA from the cultured CD4+ T cells.

V gives up 2 bases and J gives up 0 bases, and the segment between their germline ends measures 24 bases. Sequences SGHTS (CDR1) and YDEGEE (CDR2) are obtained from the germline V gene. The CDR3 starts with the cysteine, ends with the phenylalanine, and has 20 residues. The sequence is cut down to CDR3 DNA, 60 bases in frame from base 1. The library was produced with the immunoSEQ multiplex PCR assay. TCR beta CDR3 sequencing was performed on DNA from the cultured, isolated CD4+ T cells. The source study handled its data this way. Non-productive TCR sequences were discarded, and reads were trimmed to the CDR3 region, with only CDR3s of 7 or more amino acids retained. Antigen-specific clonotypes were identified with the MANAFEST web app by comparing expansion in peptide wells against reference cultures. For clones to be considered positive, expansion at FDR<0.05 versus reference and all other wells, an odds ratio above 5, and a frequency above 0.1% in two replicate wells were required. Clonotypes significantly expanded in SARS-CoV-2 spike wells and in at least one common cold coronavirus spike condition were defined as cross-reactive. Levenshtein distance calculated with the stringdist R package was used to assess CDR3 similarity, and unrooted trees were constructed with ape in R 3.6.1. In its TCRdb copy, this immuneACCESS table keeps in-frame sequences only and misses some clones. Where compared with another copy, unresolved V genes explain less than half of these, and the others have no known cause. V and J calls and clone size are those listed in that table; D and trimming were worked out from the DNA. In all, the sample holds roughly 70,000 clones, and more than 65% of those were seen once. About 4.7% of the sample is held by the ten biggest clonotypes.

Concerning this clone: No cognate antigen has been identified for it. Base qualities are not recorded, but no much larger clone differs from it by a single base.

The sequence came from a human donor who had a prior SARS-CoV-2 infection. Here the sequenced sample was CD4+ T cells from PBMCs cultured with HIV peptides, taken before COVID-19 vaccination. What this sample's cell subset or site label stands for: HIV-1 Nef peptide pool negative control/reference culture. The rearranged chain carries TRBV5-8 and TRBJ2-4; TRBD2 is perhaps the D gene, given 5 matching bases. In nucleotide form, the sequence is TGTGCCAGCAGCTTCTCTTTATTGCGTTGGGAGAACATAGCCAAAAACATTCAGTACTTC. Its amino acids are CASSFSLLRWENIAKNIQYF.